This note documents a single T cell receptor (beta chain) sequence. The data originate from a study of blood T cell repertoires in COVID-19. As for the study in general: Samples taken during acute and convalescent COVID-19 were collected in the United States, Italy and Spain. PBMCs, B-cell-depleted T cells, or T cells were the source of the cDNA or gDNA that made up the material.

Method: immunoSEQ multiplex PCR; TCRdb's copy keeps in-frame clones and lacks some. The sample consists of 120,000 to 150,000 clones, 84% of them appearing once. CDR1 and CDR2 (germline): LNHDA, SQIVND (reference sequence). With 2 bases removed from V and 8 bases from J, the gap between germline ends came to 15 bases. This CDR3 has 15 amino acids. Across 24 US areas, participants ranged in age from 18 to 89 years. Which cohort a participant joined came from the clinical history participants gave. The chain couples TRBV19 to TRBJ2-2, with D tentatively TRBD1 (5 bases). Material: PBMCs or T cells enriched from blood (not recorded which). The TCR comes from a woman in her 50s with acute COVID-19. CDR3 region: CASSIFYGRAGELFF. The CDR3 DNA reads as TGTGCCAGTAGTATATTTTACGGCAGGGCTGGGGAGCTGTTTTTT.